This is a list of T cell receptor beta chains from one sample in a study of prognosis after radiotherapy for stage I lung cancer. TCRdb re-called the multiplex PCR reads with MiXCR, one entry per CDR3 protein. This sample has some 34,000 distinct CDR3 sequences, with approximately 35% found just once. The sequencing used PBMCs, collected before or after stereotactic body radiation therapy (not recorded which). The receptors derive from a donor aged 50 or older with non-small cell lung cancer. Both conserved end residues are part of each CDR3. A D gene is named only where the DNA matches it firmly.

TRBV19 - CASSMGGGETQYF
TRBV4-1 - CASSQALNNSPLHF
TRBV24-1 TRBD2 CATSDLAGGPSEQFF
TRBV7-8 - CASSLVLFGPIISGANVLTF
TRBV9 - CASSVSQTGGETQYF
TRBV2 - CASSRGANQPQHF
TRBV20-1 - CSARGAGVSYNEQFF
TRBV9 - CASSVLLGGPSETQYF
TRBV30 - CAWRVEGATNEKLFF
TRBV18 - CASSPAQETQYF
TRBV2 TRBD1 CASRAGTGGFQPQHF
TRBV19 TRBD2 CASSVAGLGYNEQFF
TRBV5-1 - CASSVIGGIADTQYF
TRBV20-1 TRBD2 CSAPRASGFYNEQFF
TRBV2 - CASSTGNNSPLHF
TRBV4-2 TRBD2 CASSPRCLAGGQVDTQYF
TRBV30 - CAWREAVGTEAFF
TRBV7-9 TRBD1 CASSYDRASGNTIYF
TRBV9 - CASSPRGKNIQYF
TRBV27 TRBD2 CASSSLGTSGGRSSYNEQFF
TRBV5-1 - CASMEGVTVVSTWELFF
TRBV6-1 TRBD1 CASRRNMRSHPPRAGTGGNQPQHF
TRBV4-1 - CASSQDEVPLTDTQYF
TRBV5-4 - CASSSTGDTQYF
TRBV5-4 - CASSFGGASYEQYF
TRBV19 - CASEGGGNQPQHF
TRBV11-2 TRBD2 CASSLMLAGTSYNEQFF
TRBV30 - CAWSATLYEQYF
TRBV28 TRBD2 CATSSGGGTYEQYF
TRBV6-5 TRBD2 CASSYWRPGTSGGQETQYF
TRBV4-3 - CASSQQLGTGTEAFF
TRBV25-1 TRBD1 CGSSEHRGLDNSHLHF
TRBV27 - CASSLGSLQFF
TRBV18 - CASSPLRQVDTQYF
TRBV3-1 TRBD1 CASSQGTGGPDTQYF
TRBV6-1 - CASSEVWGNTIYF
TRBV7-6 TRBD1 CASSLGFDRGAYEQYF
TRBV20-1 - CSAARDLQETQYF
TRBV28 TRBD1 CASSPRQGFDTEAFF
TRBV5-1 TRBD2 CASSPVAGGTDTQYF
TRBV27 TRBD1 CASSSGTGITYEQYF
TRBV27 - CASSLMVGDEQYF
TRBV28 - CASSVSYERYF